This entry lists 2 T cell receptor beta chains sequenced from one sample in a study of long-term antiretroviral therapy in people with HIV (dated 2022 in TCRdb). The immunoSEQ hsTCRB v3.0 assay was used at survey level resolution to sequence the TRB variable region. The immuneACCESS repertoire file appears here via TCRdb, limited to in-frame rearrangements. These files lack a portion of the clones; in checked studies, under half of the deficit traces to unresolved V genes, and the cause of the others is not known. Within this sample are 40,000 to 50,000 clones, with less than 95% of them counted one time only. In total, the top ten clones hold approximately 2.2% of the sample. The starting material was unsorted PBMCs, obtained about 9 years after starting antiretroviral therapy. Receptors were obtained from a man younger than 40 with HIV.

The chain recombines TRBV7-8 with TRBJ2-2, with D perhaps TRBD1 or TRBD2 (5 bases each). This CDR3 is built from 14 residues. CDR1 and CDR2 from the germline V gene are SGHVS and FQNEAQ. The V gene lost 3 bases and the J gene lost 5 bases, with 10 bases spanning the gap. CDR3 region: CASSLGEPTGELFF. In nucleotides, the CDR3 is TGTGCCAGCAGCTTGGGGGAGCCAACCGGGGAGCTGTTTTTT.

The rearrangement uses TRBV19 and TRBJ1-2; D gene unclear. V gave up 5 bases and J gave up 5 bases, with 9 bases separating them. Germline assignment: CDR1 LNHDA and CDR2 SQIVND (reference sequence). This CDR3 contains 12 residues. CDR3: CASSSGKYGYTF. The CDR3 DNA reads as TGTGCCAGTAGTTCCGGGAAGTATGGCTACACCTTC.